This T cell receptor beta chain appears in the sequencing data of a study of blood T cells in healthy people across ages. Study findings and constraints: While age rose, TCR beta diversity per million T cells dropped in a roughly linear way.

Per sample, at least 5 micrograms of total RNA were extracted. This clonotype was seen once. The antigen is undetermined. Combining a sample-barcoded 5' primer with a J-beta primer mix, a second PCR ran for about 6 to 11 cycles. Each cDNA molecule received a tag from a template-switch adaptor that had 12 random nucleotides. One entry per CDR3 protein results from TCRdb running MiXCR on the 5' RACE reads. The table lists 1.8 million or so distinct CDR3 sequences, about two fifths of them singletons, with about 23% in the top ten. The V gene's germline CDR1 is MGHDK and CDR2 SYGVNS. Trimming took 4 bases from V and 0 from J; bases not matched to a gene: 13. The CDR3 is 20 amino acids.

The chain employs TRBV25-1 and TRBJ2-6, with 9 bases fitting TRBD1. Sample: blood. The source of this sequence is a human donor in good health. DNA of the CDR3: TGTGCCAGCAGTGCCCTAACCCGGGACAGGGTCCCCTCTGGGGCCAACGTCCTGACTTTC. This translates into CASSALTRDRVPSGANVLTF.